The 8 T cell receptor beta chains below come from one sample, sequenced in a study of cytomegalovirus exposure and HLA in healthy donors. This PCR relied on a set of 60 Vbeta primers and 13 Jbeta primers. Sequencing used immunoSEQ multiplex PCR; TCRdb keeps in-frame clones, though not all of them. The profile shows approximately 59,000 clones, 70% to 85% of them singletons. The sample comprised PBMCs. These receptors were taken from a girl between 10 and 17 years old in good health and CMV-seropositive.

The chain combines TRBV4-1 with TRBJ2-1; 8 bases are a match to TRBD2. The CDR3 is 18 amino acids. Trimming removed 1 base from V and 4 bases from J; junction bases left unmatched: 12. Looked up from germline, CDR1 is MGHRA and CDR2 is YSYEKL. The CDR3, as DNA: TGCGCCAGCAGCCAAGGGGTAATTTCGGGAGGGCTATACAATGAGCAGTTCTTC. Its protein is CASSQGVISGGLYNEQFF.

CDR3: CASSLEGRGNSPLHF. DNA for the CDR3: TGTGCCAGCAGCTTAGAAGGCAGGGGCAATTCACCCCTCCACTTT. The V and J genes are TRBV7-9 and TRBJ1-6; weak D call: TRBD1 (6 bases). V gave up 1 base and J gave up 7 bases, with 11 bases separating them. CDR3 length: 15 amino acids. Looked up from germline, CDR1 is SEHNR and CDR2 is FQNEAQ (reference sequence).

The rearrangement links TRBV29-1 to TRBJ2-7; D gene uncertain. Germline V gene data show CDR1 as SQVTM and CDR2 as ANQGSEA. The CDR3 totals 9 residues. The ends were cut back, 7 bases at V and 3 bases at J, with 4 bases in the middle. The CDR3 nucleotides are TGCAGCGGCGGCTACGAGCAGTACTTC. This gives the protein CSGGYEQYF.

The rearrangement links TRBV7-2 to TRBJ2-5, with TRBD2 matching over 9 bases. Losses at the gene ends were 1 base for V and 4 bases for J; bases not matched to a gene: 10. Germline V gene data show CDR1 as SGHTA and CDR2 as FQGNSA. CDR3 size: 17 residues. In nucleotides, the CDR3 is TGTGCCAGCAGCTTAGGGCTTACTAGCGGGCGGACAGAGACCCAGTACTTC. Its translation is CASSLGLTSGRTETQYF. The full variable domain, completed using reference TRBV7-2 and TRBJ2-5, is GAGVSQSPSNKVTEKGKDVELRCDPISGHTALYWYRQSLGQGLEFLIYFQGNSAPDKSGLPSDRFSAERTGGSVSTLTIQRTQQEDSAVYLCASSLGLTSGRTETQYFGPGTRLLVL.

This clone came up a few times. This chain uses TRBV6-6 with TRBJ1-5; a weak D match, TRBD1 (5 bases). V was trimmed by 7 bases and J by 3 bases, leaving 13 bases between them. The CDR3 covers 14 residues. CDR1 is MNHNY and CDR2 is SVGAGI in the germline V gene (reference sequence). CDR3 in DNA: TGTGCCAGCACCCTTCCCAGGGACAATCAGCCCCAGCATTTT. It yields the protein CASTLPRDNQPQHF.

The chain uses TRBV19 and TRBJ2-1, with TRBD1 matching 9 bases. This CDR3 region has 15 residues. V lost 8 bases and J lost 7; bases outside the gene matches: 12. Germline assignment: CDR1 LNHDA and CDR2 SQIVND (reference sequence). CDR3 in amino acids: CASGTGTGSINEQFF. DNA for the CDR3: TGTGCCAGTGGCACCGGGACAGGGTCTATTAATGAGCAGTTCTTC.

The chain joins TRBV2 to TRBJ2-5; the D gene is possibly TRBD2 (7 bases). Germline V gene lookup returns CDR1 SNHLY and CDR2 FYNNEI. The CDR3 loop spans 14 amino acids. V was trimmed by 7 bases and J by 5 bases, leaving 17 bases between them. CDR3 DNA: TGTGCCAGCAATCAAGGGGGGGGGAGGGAGACCCAGTACTTC. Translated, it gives CASNQGGGRETQYF.

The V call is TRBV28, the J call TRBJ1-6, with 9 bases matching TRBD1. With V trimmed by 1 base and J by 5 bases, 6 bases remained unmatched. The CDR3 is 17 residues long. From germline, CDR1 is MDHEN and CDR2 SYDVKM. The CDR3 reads CASSLLRGTGNNSPLHF. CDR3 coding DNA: TGTGCCAGCAGTTTATTAAGAGGGACAGGGAATAATTCACCCCTCCACTTT.